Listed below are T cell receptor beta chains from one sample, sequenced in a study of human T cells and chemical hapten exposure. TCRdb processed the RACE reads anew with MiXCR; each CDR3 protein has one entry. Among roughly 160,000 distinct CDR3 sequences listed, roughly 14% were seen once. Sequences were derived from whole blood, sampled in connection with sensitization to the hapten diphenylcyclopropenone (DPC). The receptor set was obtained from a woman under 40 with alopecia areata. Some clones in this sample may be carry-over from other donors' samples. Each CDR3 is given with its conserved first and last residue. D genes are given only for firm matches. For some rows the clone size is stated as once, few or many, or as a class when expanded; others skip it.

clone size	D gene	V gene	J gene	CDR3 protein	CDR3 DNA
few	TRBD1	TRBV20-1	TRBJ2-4	CSATQGQGFLDIQYF	TGCAGTGCTACCCAGGGACAGGGGTTTCTGGACATTCAGTACTTC
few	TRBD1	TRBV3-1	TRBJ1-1	CASSPTTGLNTEAFF	TGTGCCAGCAGCCCGACGACAGGGTTGAACACTGAAGCTTTCTTT
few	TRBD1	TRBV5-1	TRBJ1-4	CASSLGGGGEKLFF	TGCGCCAGCAGCTTAGGAGGGGGCGGTGAAAAACTGTTTTTT
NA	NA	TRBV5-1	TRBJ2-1	CASSLGGPTSNEQFF	TGCGCCAGCAGCTTGGGAGGCCCAACGTCCAATGAGCAGTTCTTC
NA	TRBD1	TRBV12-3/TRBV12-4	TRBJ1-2	CASSGDSYGYTF	TGTGCCAGCAGTGGGGACAGTTATGGCTACACCTTC
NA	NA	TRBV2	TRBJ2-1	CASNLGPGNEQFF	TGTGCCAGCAATTTGGGACCGGGGAATGAGCAGTTCTTC
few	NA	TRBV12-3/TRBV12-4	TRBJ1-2	CASSLLGADYGYTF	TGTGCCAGCAGTTTACTGGGGGCAGACTATGGCTACACCTTC
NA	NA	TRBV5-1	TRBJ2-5	CASSLALLGTETQYF	TGCGCCAGCAGCTTGGCCCTACTAGGAACAGAGACCCAGTACTTC
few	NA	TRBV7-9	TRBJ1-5	CASSLSEGQPQHF	TGTGCCAGCAGCTTGTCGGAAGGCCAGCCCCAGCATTTT
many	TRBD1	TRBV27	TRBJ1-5	CASSPQTGGHQPQHF	TGTGCCAGCAGTCCCCAGACAGGGGGCCATCAGCCCCAGCATTTT
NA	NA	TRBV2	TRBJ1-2	CASRADSNYGYTF	TGTGCCAGCAGGGCGGACAGTAACTATGGCTACACCTTC
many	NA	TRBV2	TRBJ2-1	CASTRNNEQFF	TGTGCCAGCACACGTAACAATGAGCAGTTCTTC
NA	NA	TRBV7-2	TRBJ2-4	CASSLEDRAKNIQYF	TGTGCCAGCAGCTTAGAGGACCGGGCCAAAAACATTCAGTACTTC
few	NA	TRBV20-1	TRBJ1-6	CSARGQNSNSPLHF	TGCAGTGCTAGGGGTCAGAATTCCAATTCACCCCTCCACTTT
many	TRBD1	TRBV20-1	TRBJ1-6	CSASPLSGTGDSPLHF	TGCAGTGCTAGTCCCCTTTCCGGGACAGGGGATTCACCCCTCCACTTT
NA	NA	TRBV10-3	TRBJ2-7	CAISPEGVYEQYF	TGTGCCATCAGCCCAGAGGGGGTCTACGAGCAGTACTTC
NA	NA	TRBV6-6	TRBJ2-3	CASSQDVDTQYF	TGTGCCAGCAGTCAAGATGTAGATACGCAGTATTTT
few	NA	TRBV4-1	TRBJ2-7	CASSQGSSSYEQYF	TGCGCCAGCAGCCAAGGGAGCAGCTCCTACGAGCAGTACTTC
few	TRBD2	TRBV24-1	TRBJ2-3	CATSDPPGGSIGTDTQYF	TGTGCCACCAGTGATCCCCCCGGCGGGAGTATCGGCACAGATACGCAGTATTTT
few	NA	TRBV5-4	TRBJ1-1	CASTQYMNTEAFF	TGTGCCAGCACCCAGTACATGAACACTGAAGCTTTCTTT
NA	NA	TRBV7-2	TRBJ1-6	CASSLVSGGLDNSSPLHF	TGTGCCAGCAGCTTAGTGTCCGGGGGCTTGGATAATAGTTCACCCCTCCACTTT
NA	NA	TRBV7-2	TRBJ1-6	CASSLAIARFSPLHF	TGTGCCAGCAGCTTAGCTATTGCCCGTTTTTCACCCCTCCACTTT
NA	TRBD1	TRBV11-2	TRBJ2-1	CASSSGQGNNEQFF	TGTGCCAGCAGCTCGGGACAGGGAAACAATGAGCAGTTCTTC
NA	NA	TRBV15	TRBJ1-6	CATSPRGTYDSPLHF	TGTGCCACCAGCCCCAGGGGCACATACGATTCACCCCTCCACTTT
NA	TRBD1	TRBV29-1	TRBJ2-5	CSVTGGVGETQYF	TGCAGCGTGACAGGGGGAGTAGGAGAGACCCAGTACTTC
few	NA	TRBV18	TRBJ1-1	CASSSTLTVNTEAFF	TGTGCCAGCTCATCCACCCTTACTGTTAACACTGAAGCTTTCTTT
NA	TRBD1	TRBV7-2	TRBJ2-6	CASSKSGGPSGANVLTF	TGTGCCAGCAGCAAATCAGGGGGACCCTCTGGGGCCAACGTCCTGACTTTC
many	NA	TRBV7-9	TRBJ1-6	CASSLDADNSPLHF	TGTGCCAGCAGCTTAGACGCGGATAATTCACCCCTCCACTTT
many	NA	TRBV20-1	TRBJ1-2	CSARQDANYGYTF	TGCAGTGCTCGACAAGATGCTAACTATGGCTACACCTTC
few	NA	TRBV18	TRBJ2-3	CASSPLRRDTQYF	TGTGCCAGCTCACCACTGCGCAGGGATACGCAGTATTTT
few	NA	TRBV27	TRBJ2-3	CASSFTLSGTGTSDTQYF	TGTGCCAGCAGTTTTACCCTTAGCGGGACAGGGACATCCGATACGCAGTATTTT
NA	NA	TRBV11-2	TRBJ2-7	CASIDYGSDTDYEQYF	TGTGCCAGCATCGATTACGGGTCCGACACCGACTACGAGCAGTACTTC
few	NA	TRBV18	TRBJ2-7	CASSPTEGLEQYF	TGTGCCAGCTCACCAACGGAGGGTCTCGAGCAGTACTTC
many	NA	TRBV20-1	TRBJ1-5	CSASFGSKQPQHF	TGCAGTGCTAGTTTCGGGTCCAAGCAGCCCCAGCATTTT
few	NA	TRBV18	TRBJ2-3	CASSPTTGSTDTQYF	TGTGCCAGCTCACCGACGACGGGAAGCACAGATACGCAGTATTTT
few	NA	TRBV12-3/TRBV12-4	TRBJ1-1	CASSLGGGPNTEAFF	TGTGCCAGCAGTTTAGGTGGGGGGCCGAACACTGAAGCTTTCTTT
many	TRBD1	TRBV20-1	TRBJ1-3	CSATRQGNPGNTIYF	TGCAGTGCAACTCGACAGGGGAACCCTGGAAACACCATATATTTT
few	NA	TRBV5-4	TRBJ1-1	CASSSRAGENTEAFF	TGTGCCAGCAGCTCGAGGGCAGGGGAGAACACTGAAGCTTTCTTT
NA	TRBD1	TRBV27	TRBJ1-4	CASSSTGGGWEKLFF	TGTGCCAGCAGTTCAACAGGGGGCGGGTGGGAAAAACTGTTTTTT
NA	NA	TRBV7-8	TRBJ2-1	CASSLEVATRIPSEQFF	TGTGCCAGCAGCTTAGAGGTTGCGACTAGGATCCCCAGCGAGCAGTTCTTC
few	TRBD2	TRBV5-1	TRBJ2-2	CASSLGTSGGELFF	TGCGCCAGCAGCTTGGGGACTAGCGGCGGGGAGCTGTTTTTT
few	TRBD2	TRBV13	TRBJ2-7	CASSAGTSATYEQYF	TGTGCCAGCAGCGCCGGGACTAGCGCTACCTACGAGCAGTACTTC
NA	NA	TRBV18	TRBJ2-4	CASSLGVPPDIQYF	TGTGCCAGCTCACTCGGAGTTCCCCCGGACATTCAGTACTTC
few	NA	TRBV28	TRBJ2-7	CASSLGRGSYEQYF	TGTGCCAGCAGTTTGGGCAGGGGCTCCTACGAGCAGTACTTC
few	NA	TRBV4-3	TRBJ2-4	CASSQDLSRLKNIQYF	TGCGCCAGCAGCCAAGATCTAAGCCGTCTCAAAAACATTCAGTACTTC
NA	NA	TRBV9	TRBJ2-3	CASSIPVGGVTDTQYF	TGTGCCAGCAGCATTCCCGTTGGAGGGGTGACAGATACGCAGTATTTT
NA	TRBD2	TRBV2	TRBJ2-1	CASSDQRGYNEQFF	TGTGCCAGCAGTGATCAGCGGGGTTACAATGAGCAGTTCTTC
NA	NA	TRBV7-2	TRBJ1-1	CASSLQQGTFSNTEAFF	TGTGCCAGCAGCTTACAACAGGGCACCTTCTCGAACACTGAAGCTTTCTTT
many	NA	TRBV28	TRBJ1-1	CASSLRSYRNTEAFF	TGTGCCAGCAGTTTACGAAGCTACCGGAACACTGAAGCTTTCTTT
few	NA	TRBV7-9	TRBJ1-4	CASSFGESNEKLFF	TGTGCCAGCAGCTTCGGCGAGTCTAATGAAAAACTGTTTTTT
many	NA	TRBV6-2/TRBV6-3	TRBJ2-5	CASSYGETQYF	TGTGCCAGCAGTTACGGAGAGACCCAGTACTTC
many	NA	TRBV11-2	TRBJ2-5	CASSFWDNIQETQYF	TGTGCCAGCAGCTTTTGGGACAATATCCAAGAGACCCAGTACTTC
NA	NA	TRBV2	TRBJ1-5	CASSSTALGNQPQHF	TGTGCCAGCAGTTCGACAGCCCTCGGCAATCAGCCCCAGCATTTT
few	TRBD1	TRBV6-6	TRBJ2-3	CASSGTGGPRSTDTQYF	TGTGCCAGCAGTGGGACAGGGGGGCCGAGGAGCACAGATACGCAGTATTTT
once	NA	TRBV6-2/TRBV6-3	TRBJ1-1	CASTQGNTEAFF	TGTGCCAGCACCCAGGGCAACACTGAAGCTTTCTTT